This note documents a single T cell receptor (beta chain) sequence. The clone's antigen remains unknown. No base-level quality is on record; no much larger clone is a single base apart. The receptor library was made with PCR. The sequencing machine was an Illumina HiSeq 2500. To reduce PCR and sequencing biases, unique molecular identifiers were built into the TCR beta cDNA libraries. Per 1 to 10 million input T cells, 500,000 or so cDNA molecules were obtained, such that each molecule approximated one T cell. The same protocol used for the earlier healthy control dataset was applied to prepare and sequence the patient libraries. Within a given batch, samples were prepared together, multiplexed and sequenced on the same HiSeq lane. The study's own analysis went as follows. MIGEC was used to process the raw barcoded reads, and molecular identifier groups with only a single read were discarded before consensus assembly and CDR3 extraction. Clonotype tables were post-analysed with VDJtools, and diversity was normalized by down-sampling all datasets to the smallest sample size. To correct batch-related cross-sample contamination, repertoire overlap clustering matched CDR3 amino acid sequences but not nucleotide sequences. TCRdb passed the public sequencing reads through fastp at Q25 and MiXCR, retaining productive beta sequences. Here each entry gathers all rows of one CDR3 protein and keeps the most common genes and DNA. For this entry, the V and J calls and clone size follow TCRdb and not the study's own pipeline. Within this sample are some 500,000 distinct CDR3 sequences, with around 40% of them counted one time only. The ten largest account for about 12% of the sample.

The CDR3 runs 15 amino acids, cysteine and phenylalanine included. The sequence is cut down to CDR3 DNA, 45 bases in frame from base 1. The trim is 6 bases for V and 2 bases for J, with a gap of 19 bases between the germline ends. Based on the germline V gene (reference sequence), the CDR1 and CDR2 sequences are DFQATT and SNEGSKA. This sample is drawn from a study of post-analysis software for immune sequencing data (dated by TCRdb to the mid-2010s). About the study as a whole: Disease courses on record covered relapsing-remitting, secondary progressive and progressive-relapsing multiple sclerosis, though some patients had no subtype annotation. A subset of samples was prepared in parallel using single-end sample barcoding, then pooled and co-amplified after Illumina adapter ligation. The multiple sclerosis patient repertoires were compared with more than 9 previously published healthy control repertoires from donors aged roughly 6 to 25 years. Beyond this particular receptor, the publication reports: Multiple sclerosis patients had significantly lower normalized Chao1 diversity than controls, a result that suggests substantial peripheral T-cell clonal expansion. The control group was slightly older than the multiple sclerosis patient group. Several TRBV segments, including TRBV5-6, TRBV5-1 and TRBV20-1, were significantly more frequent in patients than controls. Direct clustering with F measure revealed strong co-clustering of samples prepared in the same batch, which led to a batch-effect correction.

To demonstrate the VDJtools post-analysis software, TCR beta repertoires were profiled from the peripheral blood of some 12 young patients with multiple sclerosis. The patients with multiple sclerosis were children and adolescents between roughly 6 and 17 years of age. Sequenced input: blood. Here the chain combines TRBV20-1 and TRBJ1-2; the D gene assignment is ambiguous. This sequence was found in a girl between 10 and 17 years old with multiple sclerosis. The CDR3 reads as follows: CSARPRRGNNYGYTF. The nucleotides read TGCAGTGCCAGGCCCAGGCGCGGGAACAACTATGGCTACACCTTC.